This T cell receptor beta chain emerged from a study of CD8 T cells in ankylosing spondylitis. Findings and caveats of the study: Researchers report that disease-linked clones proved CD8+ and relatively rare in peripheral blood.

Turning to this clonotype: Its specificity is unknown.

One entry per CDR3 protein, called by TCRdb with MiXCR from the 5' RACE reads. The sample records about 260,000 distinct CDR3 sequences, 20% to 30% being singletons. Input material: blood, either unsorted or a sorted T cell fraction (not recorded which). This clonotype was obtained from a male donor with ankylosing spondylitis or in good health (not recorded which).

The chain's CDR3 is CASSFGVLGTVETQYF. The CDR3 nucleotides are TGTGCCAGCAGTTTCGGTGTTCTTGGGACAGTAGAGACCCAGTACTTC. V is TRBV12-3 or TRBV12-4 and J is TRBJ2-5; TRBD1 matches 7 bases. This CDR3 comprises 16 residues. V gave up 3 bases and J gave up 4 bases; unmatched junction bases: 11.